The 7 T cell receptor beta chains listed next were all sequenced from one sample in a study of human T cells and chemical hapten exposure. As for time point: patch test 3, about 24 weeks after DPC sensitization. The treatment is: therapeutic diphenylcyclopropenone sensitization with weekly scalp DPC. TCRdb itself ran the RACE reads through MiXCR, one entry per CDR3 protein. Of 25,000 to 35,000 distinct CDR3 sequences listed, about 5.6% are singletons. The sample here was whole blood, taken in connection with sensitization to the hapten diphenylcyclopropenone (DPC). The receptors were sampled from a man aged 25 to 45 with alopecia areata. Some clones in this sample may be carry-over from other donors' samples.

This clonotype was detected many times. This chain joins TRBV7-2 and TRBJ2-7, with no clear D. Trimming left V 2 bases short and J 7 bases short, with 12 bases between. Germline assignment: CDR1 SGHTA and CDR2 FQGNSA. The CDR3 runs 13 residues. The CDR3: CASSLTLVREQYF. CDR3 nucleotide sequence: TGTGCCAGCAGCTTAACCCTAGTTAGGGAGCAGTACTTC.

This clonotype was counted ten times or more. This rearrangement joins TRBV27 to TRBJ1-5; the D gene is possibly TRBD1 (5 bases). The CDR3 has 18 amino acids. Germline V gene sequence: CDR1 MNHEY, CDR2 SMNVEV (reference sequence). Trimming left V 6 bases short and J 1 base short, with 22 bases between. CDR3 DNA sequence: TGTGCCAGCAGCACCTGGGGGGTAAGCAGGGTAAGCAATCAGCCCCAGCATTTT. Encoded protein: CASSTWGVSRVSNQPQHF.

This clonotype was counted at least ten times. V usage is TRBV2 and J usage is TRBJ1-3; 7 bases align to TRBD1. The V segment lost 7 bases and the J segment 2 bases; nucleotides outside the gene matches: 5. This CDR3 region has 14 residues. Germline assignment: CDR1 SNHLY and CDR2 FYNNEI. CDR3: CASMYDRAGNTIYF. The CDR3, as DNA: TGTGCCAGCATGTACGACAGGGCTGGAAACACCATATATTTT.

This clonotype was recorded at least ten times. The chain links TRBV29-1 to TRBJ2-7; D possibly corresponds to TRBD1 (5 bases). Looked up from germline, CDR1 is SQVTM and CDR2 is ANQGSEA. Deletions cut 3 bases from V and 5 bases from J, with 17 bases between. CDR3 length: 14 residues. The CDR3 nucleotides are TGCAGCGTTGATCCCCGGACACCCCGGGACGAGCAGTACTTC. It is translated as CSVDPRTPRDEQYF.

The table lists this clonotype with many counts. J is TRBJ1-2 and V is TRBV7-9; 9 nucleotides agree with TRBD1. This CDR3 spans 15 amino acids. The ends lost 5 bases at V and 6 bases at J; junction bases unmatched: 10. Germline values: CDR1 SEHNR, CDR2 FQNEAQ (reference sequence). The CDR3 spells CASSPGTGYYDGYTF. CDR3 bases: TGTGCCAGCAGCCCAGGGACAGGGTACTACGATGGCTACACCTTC.

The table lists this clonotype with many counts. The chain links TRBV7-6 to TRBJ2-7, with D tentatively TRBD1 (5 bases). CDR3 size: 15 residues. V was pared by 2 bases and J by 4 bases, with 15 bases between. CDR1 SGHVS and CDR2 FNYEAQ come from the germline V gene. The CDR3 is CASSLSQDGSYEQYF. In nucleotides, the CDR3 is TGTGCCAGCAGCTTATCACAGGATGGTAGTTACGAGCAGTACTTC.

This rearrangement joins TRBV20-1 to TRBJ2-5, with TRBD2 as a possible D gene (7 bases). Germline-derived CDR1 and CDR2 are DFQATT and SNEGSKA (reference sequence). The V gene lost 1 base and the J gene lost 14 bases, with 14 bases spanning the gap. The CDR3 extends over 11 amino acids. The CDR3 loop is CSARAGGRGYF. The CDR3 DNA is TGCAGTGCTAGAGCCGGGGGGCGGGGCTACTTC.